Presented here are 13 T cell receptor beta chains from one specimen sequenced in a study of blood T cell repertoires in COVID-19. Profiled with immunoSEQ multiplex PCR; TCRdb holds only in-frame clones, not every one. The table lists approximately 140,000 clones, around 84% of them singletons. The sequenced sample consisted of peripheral blood. These receptors were obtained from a woman aged 80 or over with acute or convalescent COVID-19.

This clone has a handful of counts. The chain employs TRBV10-1 and TRBJ2-3, with D possibly matching TRBD2 (5 bases). Trimming took off 0 bases at V and 4 bases at J, with 14 bases between the two ends. The CDR3 consists of 16 residues. The germline CDR1 and CDR2 sequences are WNHNN and SYGVQD (reference sequence). The CDR3 spells CASSESRLFGPDTQYF. In DNA form, the CDR3 reads TGCGCCAGCAGTGAGTCCCGACTATTCGGCCCAGATACGCAGTATTTT.

The V call is TRBV14, the J call TRBJ2-1; 9 bases line up with TRBD2. With 5 bases clipped from V and 1 base from J, the junction kept 6 bases outside the gene matches. Germline values: CDR1 SGHDN, CDR2 FVKESK. The CDR3 consists of 16 residues. DNA for the CDR3: TGTGCCAGCAGCGGTAGCGGGAGAGTATCCTACAATGAGCAGTTCTTC. Amino acid sequence: CASSGSGRVSYNEQFF.

The chain has TRBV25-1 and TRBJ2-1; a possible D gene is TRBD1 (6 bases). Germline loops: CDR1 MGHDK, CDR2 SYGVNS. V was pared by 1 base and J by 4 bases, with 14 bases between. The CDR3 loop spans 16 amino acids. This CDR3 reads CASSEFGQGSYNEQFF. CDR3 DNA: TGTGCCAGCAGTGAATTCGGTCAGGGGTCATACAATGAGCAGTTCTTC.

This rearrangement joins TRBV5-6 to TRBJ1-2, with D possibly matching TRBD1 (5 bases). Germline V lookup: CDR1 SGHDT, CDR2 YYEEEE. V lost 4 bases to trimming and J lost 4 bases, with 11 bases between them. The CDR3 contains 13 residues. DNA of the CDR3: TGTGCCAGCAGCATAGGACAAGCCTATGGCTACACCTTC. It specifies CASSIGQAYGYTF.

The V call is TRBV5-4, the J call TRBJ2-7; 9 bases fit TRBD2. V shed 5 bases and J 3 bases; nucleotides not matched to a gene: 21. This CDR3 spans 19 amino acids. CDR1 is SGHNT and CDR2 is YYREEE in the germline V gene (reference sequence). CDR3 bases: TGTGCCAGCAGTTCTCAGCGGGGGGCACGCGGACTGCGAAACTACGAGCAGTACTTC. It yields the protein CASSSQRGARGLRNYEQYF.

V is TRBV7-2 and J is TRBJ2-1; TRBD2 aligns across 9 bases. The CDR3 runs 15 residues. The V segment lost 4 bases and the J segment 4 bases; nucleotides outside the gene matches: 5. Per germline, CDR1 SGHTA and CDR2 FQGNSA. CDR3: CASSYRGGGYNEQFF. The CDR3 coding sequence is TGTGCCAGCAGCTACCGCGGGGGGGGATACAATGAGCAGTTCTTC. The complete variable domain, with remaining parts taken from reference TRBV7-2 and TRBJ2-1, reads GAGVSQSPSNKVTEKGKDVELRCDPISGHTALYWYRQSLGQGLEFLIYFQGNSAPDKSGLPSDRFSAERTGGSVSTLTIQRTQQEDSAVYLCASSYRGGGYNEQFFGPGTRLTVL.

This chain uses TRBV5-8 with TRBJ2-7; 10 nucleotides match TRBD1. CDR3 size: 16 residues. Losses at the gene ends were 1 base for V and 6 bases for J; bases not matched to a gene: 10. The germline V gene has CDR1 SGHTS and CDR2 YDEGEE. Written as DNA, the CDR3 is TGTGCCAGCAGCTTGAGGCCGGACAGGGGGTCTGGCGAGCAGTACTTC. This codes for CASSLRPDRGSGEQYF.

The V call is TRBV7-8, the J call TRBJ2-1; 10 nucleotides match TRBD2. In germline, CDR1 is SGHVS, CDR2 FQNEAQ. V shed 5 bases and J 4 bases; nucleotides not matched to a gene: 5. The CDR3 length is 15 residues. CDR3 sequence (DNA): TGTGCCAGCAGCCGAGCTAGCGGGGGTTACAATGAGCAGTTCTTC. Amino acids: CASSRASGGYNEQFF.

The chain couples TRBV2 to TRBJ1-1, with D possibly TRBD1 on 6 matching bases. V dropped 7 bases and J dropped 5 bases, with 8 bases sitting between them. CDR3 length equals 11 residues. Germline-derived CDR1 and CDR2 are SNHLY and FYNNEI. Here the CDR3 reads CASTQGTEAFF. The CDR3 nucleotides read TGTGCCAGCACACAGGGTACTGAAGCTTTCTTT.

The chain joins TRBV11-3 to TRBJ2-1, with D perhaps matching TRBD1 (7 bases). CDR1 SGHNT and CDR2 YENEEA come from the germline V gene. This CDR3 has 15 residues. V lost 5 bases and J lost 7, with 18 bases in between. CDR3 region: CASSPRQGGRNEQFF. The CDR3 DNA follows: TGTGCCAGCAGCCCGAGGCAGGGGGGAAGAAATGAGCAGTTCTTC.

This clone has a handful of counts. The J gene is TRBJ2-1, the V gene TRBV18, with TRBD1 as a possible D gene (5 bases). Trimming pared 3 bases from V and 5 bases from J, leaving 11 bases between. This CDR3 spans 14 amino acids. Per germline, CDR1 KGHSH and CDR2 LQKENI. This chain's CDR3 is CASSPRTTHNEQFF. The CDR3 nucleotides read TGTGCCAGCTCACCTCGGACAACACACAATGAGCAGTTCTTC.

The chain carries TRBV5-1 and TRBJ2-7; maybe TRBD1 (6 bases). Trimming pared 0 bases from V and 1 base from J, leaving 11 bases between. Germline CDR1 SGHRS, CDR2 YFSETQ. The CDR3 loop spans 15 amino acids. CDR3 nucleotides: TGCGCCAGCAGCTTGGCCACAGGGAAGTCCTACGAGCAGTACTTC. The encoded protein is CASSLATGKSYEQYF.

With regard to this clone: Other DNA sequences of this sample code for an identical CDR3. The chain joins TRBV9 to TRBJ1-6, with 10 bases identical to TRBD1. The CDR3 loop spans 15 amino acids. Trimming at V came to 2 bases and at J to 7 bases, leaving 3 bases not matched to a gene. Germline CDR1 and CDR2: SGDLS and YYNGEE. The CDR3: CASSVGDRGNSPLHF. The CDR3 DNA is TGTGCCAGCAGCGTTGGGGACAGGGGAAATTCACCCCTCCACTTT.